This T cell receptor (beta chain) was recovered during a study of T-cell memory formation after mild COVID-19. General study findings and limits: Second-wave clones with a day 37 peak had unconfirmed SARS-CoV-2 specificity. A subset of responding clones appeared in pre-infection memory, suggesting cross-reactive memory joined.

V gave up 6 bases and J gave up 4 bases; unmatched junction bases: 13. The CDR3 is made up of 17 amino acids. Using its own MiXCR run on the 5' RACE reads, TCRdb lists one record per CDR3 protein. The sample records about 240,000 distinct CDR3 sequences, 8.5% to 9.5% being singletons. With respect to this clonotype: The antigen remains undetermined.

Sequencing input: PBMCs or a T cell subset sorted from them (not recorded which). This TCR derives from a young man who had mild COVID-19 (a few samples of this study predate the infection). Cell type and time point are not known. V is TRBV12-3 or TRBV12-4 and J is TRBJ2-5, with TRBD2 matching over 11 bases. CDR3 nucleotides: TGTGCCAGCAGCCCGGGGGTAGCGGGGGGGCCGGGAGAGACCCAGTACTTC. Encoded protein: CASSPGVAGGPGETQYF.